This T cell receptor (beta chain) comes out of a study of lymphopenia after photon versus proton radiotherapy. Findings of the study overall: A bigger post-nadir fall in TCR diversity correlated inversely with survival time in deceased patients. Photon-treated patients lost naive T cells and TCR diversity; proton-treated stayed stable.

Here immunoSEQ multiplex PCR was the method, and the copy in TCRdb shows in-frame clones only, minus some. The sample holds approximately 23,000 clones, more than 85% seen once. Comment on this clone: Its antigen is unidentified.

Looked up from germline, CDR1 is SGHRS and CDR2 is YFSETQ. The CDR3 loop spans 15 amino acids. V lost 2 bases, J lost 0 bases, and 8 bases lay in between. The chain combines TRBV5-1 with TRBJ2-2; no clear D gene. This TCR was sampled from an elderly man with esophageal cancer. Material: peripheral blood, obtained from a patient treated with proton-based radiotherapy. CDR3 nucleotide sequence: TGCGCCAGCAGCTTCGAGAGCCCGAACACCGGGGAGCTGTTTTTT. Its translation is CASSFESPNTGELFF.